This entry is about one T cell receptor beta chain. This record comes from a study of shared T cell receptors in the human thymus. Some clones are missing from TCRdb's copy, which holds only in-frame ones; the method was immunoSEQ multiplex PCR. This table has about 710,000 clones, 70% to 90% appearing once. This CDR3 comprises 17 residues. V lost 0 bases, J lost 3 bases, and 9 bases stayed unmatched. CDR1 is SGDLS and CDR2 is YYNGEE in the germline V gene. The data also belong to a second study, concerning human thymus T cells. From that study: Unrelated individuals had highly overlapping thymic repertoires, as reported in related research.

Specimen: thymocytes. The TCR was taken from a boy in the first two years of life with a congenital heart defect. This chain connects TRBV9 to TRBJ2-5; the match to TRBD2 covers 9 bases. The CDR3 DNA reads as TGTGCCAGCAGCGTAGGGGCGGGGGGGACTAAAAAAGAGACCCAGTACTTC. Translation: CASSVGAGGTKKETQYF.